The rows below give T cell receptor beta chains drawn from one sample of a study of blood T cell repertoires in COVID-19. This table comes from immunoSEQ multiplex PCR, and its TCRdb copy is limited to in-frame clones, with some not included. The data show 65,000 to 90,000 clones, 80% to 90% seen once. The sequenced material came from peripheral blood. Receptor source: a man aged 45-60 years with acute or convalescent COVID-19. Each CDR3 is given with its conserved first and last residue. A D gene is named only where the DNA matches it firmly. Clone size is stated in some rows and not others, as once, few, many or a class when expanded.

d_call j_call clone_size v_call cdr3_length cdr3_aa cdr3_nt
TRBD1 TRBJ2-7 many TRBV20-1 16 CSASRQGLGISVEQYF TGCAGTGCTAGTAGACAGGGGCTTGGTATCTCTGTCGAGCAGTACTTC
NA TRBJ1-5 NA TRBV20-1 14 CSASPAHSNQPQHF TGCAGTGCTAGTCCCGCGCATAGCAATCAGCCCCAGCATTTT
TRBD2 TRBJ2-1 NA TRBV7-9 17 CASSLGITSGGANEQFF TGTGCCAGCAGCTTAGGGATTACTAGCGGGGGAGCTAATGAGCAGTTCTTC
TRBD2 TRBJ2-7 once TRBV5-1 15 CASSVGVAGPYEQYF TGCGCCAGCAGCGTTGGGGTAGCGGGGCCCTACGAGCAGTACTTC
NA TRBJ2-5 NA TRBV20-1 13 CSASRTVQETQYF TGCAGTGCTAGTCGGACAGTACAAGAGACCCAGTACTTC
NA TRBJ2-5 NA TRBV19 15 CASSGHRPRGQTQYF TGTGCCAGTAGTGGCCATAGACCGAGAGGGCAGACCCAGTACTTC
NA TRBJ2-5 NA TRBV3-1/TRBV3-2 15 CASSQGQGGKETQYF TGTGCCAGCAGCCAAGGGCAGGGAGGCAAAGAGACCCAGTACTTC
NA TRBJ1-4 NA TRBV30 14 CAWSYGATNEKLFF TGTGCCTGGAGTTACGGTGCAACTAATGAAAAACTGTTTTTT
NA TRBJ1-4 NA TRBV27 15 CASSLGRGGYEKLFF TGTGCCAGCAGTTTAGGACGTGGGGGGTATGAAAAACTGTTTTTT
TRBD1 TRBJ2-2 NA TRBV3-1/TRBV3-2 16 CASSHPGQGNTGELFF TGTGCCAGCAGCCACCCAGGACAGGGGAACACCGGGGAGCTGTTTTTT
TRBD1 TRBJ1-4 NA TRBV5-1 14 CASSLVGTGDKLFF TGCGCCAGCAGCTTGGTTGGGACAGGGGACAAACTGTTTTTT
NA TRBJ1-1 NA TRBV7-8 14 CASSPGVLNTEAFF TGTGCCAGCAGCCCCGGGGTCTTAAACACTGAAGCTTTCTTT
NA TRBJ1-1 few TRBV5-1 14 CASSLGQVATEAFF TGCGCCAGCAGCTTGGGACAGGTAGCCACTGAAGCTTTCTTT
NA TRBJ2-5 NA TRBV7-3 13 CASSLTSGETQYF TGTGCCAGCAGTTTGACTAGTGGAGAGACCCAGTACTTC
TRBD2 TRBJ2-7 NA TRBV6-5 14 CASRGGVYSYEQYF TGTGCCAGCAGGGGAGGGGTCTACTCCTACGAGCAGTACTTC
NA TRBJ2-3 NA TRBV28 15 CASSFRQGAIDTQYF TGTGCCAGCAGTTTCCGGCAAGGGGCGATAGATACGCAGTATTTT
TRBD1 TRBJ1-1 NA TRBV28 14 CASAPGGGGTEAFF TGTGCCAGCGCCCCAGGGGGCGGAGGAACTGAAGCTTTCTTT
NA TRBJ1-1 NA TRBV14 14 CASSNVRGNTEAFF TGTGCCAGCAGCAACGTAAGAGGGAACACTGAAGCTTTCTTT
TRBD1 TRBJ1-1 NA TRBV7-9 14 CASSPGQGGTEAFF TGTGCCAGCAGCCCGGGACAGGGGGGAACTGAAGCTTTCTTT
TRBD1 TRBJ2-5 NA TRBV11-3 15 CASSSETGGRETQYF TGTGCCAGCAGCTCAGAAACAGGGGGCAGGGAGACCCAGTACTTC
NA TRBJ1-3 few TRBV12-5 12 CASRQAGNTIYF TGTGCTAGCAGACAGGCTGGAAACACCATATATTTT
TRBD1 TRBJ2-7 NA TRBV4-1 16 CASSQGTGFGAYEQYF TGCGCCAGCAGCCAAGGGACAGGGTTCGGGGCCTACGAGCAGTACTTC
NA TRBJ1-6 NA TRBV30 15 CAWTRGLSTKSPLHF TGTGCCTGGACGCGGGGCTTGTCCACGAAGTCACCCCTCCACTTT